This T cell receptor (beta chain) was identified in a study of blood T cells in healthy people across ages. Notes on the study in general: The study could not conclusively compare naive and antigen-experienced cells, given its unsorted PBMCs. Strong correlation linked observed beta diversity and percent naive T cells. The donors' CMV status was not determined, possibly confounding changes in expanded clonotypes.

This clonotype was seen a handful of times. What it binds is unknown. Next came a second PCR, run for about 6 to 11 cycles, which used a sample-barcoded 5' primer along with a J-beta primer mix. TCRdb reprocessed the 5' RACE reads via MiXCR and lists one record per CDR3 protein. The sample lists approximately 1,000,000 distinct CDR3 sequences, roughly two fifths occurring once. V gave up 4 bases and J gave up 2 bases; unmatched junction bases: 7. Looked up from germline, CDR1 is SGDLS and CDR2 is YYNGEE. The CDR3 spans 16 residues. Sequencing was performed on blood. The chain is built from TRBV9 and TRBJ2-3; 10 positions agree with TRBD2. This TCR was recovered from a man between 18 and 29 years old in good health. CDR3 protein: CASSFEAGGVTDTQYF. CDR3 coding DNA: TGTGCCAGCAGCTTTGAAGCGGGGGGGGTCACAGATACGCAGTATTTT. Drawing the rest from reference TRBV9 and TRBJ2-3, the complete variable domain is DSGVTQTPKHLITATGQRVTLRCSPRSGDLSVYWYQQSLDQGLQFLIQYYNGEERAKGNILERFSAQQFPDLHSELNLSSLELGDSALYFCASSFEAGGVTDTQYFGPGTRLTVL.